Presented here are 29 T cell receptor beta chains from one specimen sequenced in a study of preoperative IRX-2 immunotherapy in early breast cancer. Treatment given: preoperative locoregional IRX-2 cytokine immunotherapy. Assay used: immunoSEQ multiplex PCR; TCRdb lists only in-frame clones, some missing. The sample has tens of thousands of clones, 90% to 95% seen once. Specimen collection occurred from a patient treated with IRX-2 immunotherapy. These receptors all stem from a human donor with breast cancer.

The chain links TRBV20-1 to TRBJ2-7; D is ambiguous. The CDR3 sequence is 10 residues long. In germline, CDR1 is DFQATT, CDR2 SNEGSKA (reference sequence). V lost 2 bases and J lost 6, with 5 bases in between. CDR3 nucleotides: TGCAGTGCTAGACGTGGCGAGCAGTACTTC. Translating it yields CSARRGEQYF.

This sequence joins TRBV27 and TRBJ2-3; 9 bases are a match to TRBD2. The CDR3 extends over 14 amino acids. V dropped 6 bases and J dropped 1; count of bases not matched to a gene: 2. Germline CDR1 is MNHEY and CDR2 is SMNVEV (reference sequence). CDR3 nucleotide sequence: TGTGCCAGCAGACTAGCGGGCGGCACAGATACGCAGTATTTT. It yields the protein CASRLAGGTDTQYF.

The chain has TRBV7-8 and TRBJ1-5, with D perhaps matching TRBD1 (5 bases). Trimming removed 4 bases at V and 4 bases at J, with 17 bases between. Germline V lookup: CDR1 SGHVS, CDR2 FQNEAQ. The CDR3 sequence is 16 residues long. CDR3 sequence (DNA): TGTGCCAGCAGCTCCCATTTTGGGGGAAGGAATCAGCCCCAGCATTTT. Translation: CASSSHFGGRNQPQHF.

V is TRBV6-5 and J is TRBJ1-2; D remains ambiguous. The V and J ends lost 6 bases and 5 bases respectively, with 13 bases between them. This CDR3 spans 13 amino acids. Germline lookup yields CDR1 MNHEY and CDR2 SVGAGI. The CDR3 loop is CASRRPTEYGYTF. CDR3 in DNA: TGTGCCAGCAGACGTCCGACTGAGTATGGCTACACCTTC.

This clone has only one observation. V is TRBV7-3 and J is TRBJ1-5, with 7 bases matching TRBD1. CDR1 and CDR2 (germline): SGHTA, FQGTGA. This CDR3 has 16 amino acids. V shed 3 bases and J 0 bases; nucleotides not matched to a gene: 5. The chain's CDR3 is CASSFSYRGSNQPQHF. For the CDR3, the DNA is TGTGCCAGCAGCTTCTCCTACAGGGGTAGCAATCAGCCCCAGCATTTT.

The chain recombines TRBV27 with TRBJ1-2; TRBD1 might be the D (6 bases). The CDR3 is 17 amino acids. CDR1 MNHEY and CDR2 SMNVEV come from the germline V gene (reference sequence). The ends were cut back, 8 bases at V and 5 bases at J, with 27 bases in the middle. This CDR3 is CASRDRDTYYTEYGYTF. Here the CDR3 DNA reads TGTGCCAGCCGAGACCGGGACACTTACTACACGGAGTATGGCTACACCTTC.

This chain uses TRBV29-1 with TRBJ1-1; 7 nucleotides match TRBD1. J was trimmed by 11 bases and V by 6 bases; bases with no gene match: 9. CDR1 and CDR2 from the germline V gene are SQVTM and ANQGSEA. The CDR3 is 11 residues long. The CDR3 DNA sequence: TGCAGCGTCGAGCAGGGGGGGTCGGCTTTCTTT. Translated: CSVEQGGSAFF.

J is TRBJ1-1 and V is TRBV28, with TRBD1 matching over 8 bases. The CDR3 has 16 residues. CDR1 MDHEN and CDR2 SYDVKM come from the germline V gene. The V gene end was trimmed by 1 base and the J gene end by 11 bases; junction bases not matched to a gene: 15. Here the CDR3 reads CASSLSTSGGVKPAFF. The DNA for the CDR3 is TGTGCCAGCAGTTTATCCACTTCAGGGGGCGTAAAGCCTGCTTTCTTT.

This chain uses TRBV14 with TRBJ2-2; D is ambiguous. Germline V gives CDR1 SGHDN, CDR2 FVKESK. CDR3 length: 13 residues. V shed 0 bases and J shed 4 bases, with 3 bases lying between them. CDR3 nucleotides: TGTGCCAGCAGCCAAGATCCCACCGGGGAGCTGTTTTTT. It translates to CASSQDPTGELFF. Full variable domain (outside the CDR3, taken from reference TRBV14 and TRBJ2-2): EAGVTQFPSHSVIEKGQTVTLRCDPISGHDNLYWYRRVMGKEIKFLLHFVKESKQDESGMPNNRFLAERTGGTYSTLKVQPAELEDSGVYFCASSQDPTGELFFGEGSRLTVL.

The V and J genes are TRBV6-5 and TRBJ2-1, with 9 bases matching TRBD2. Germline V gene sequence: CDR1 MNHEY, CDR2 SVGAGI. Unmatched junction bases numbered 9, after V lost 4 bases and J lost 5 bases. The CDR3 totals 16 residues. CDR3: CASSSRRRGGDNEQFF. CDR3 DNA sequence: TGTGCCAGCAGTTCCCGTAGGCGGGGGGGCGACAATGAGCAGTTCTTC.

V usage is TRBV7-2 and J usage is TRBJ1-5; D possibly corresponds to TRBD1 (6 bases). Trimming stripped 1 base from V and 2 bases from J, with 9 bases between. There are 15 residues in the CDR3. The germline gives CDR1 SGHTA, CDR2 FQGNSA. CDR3: CASSLGGQRNQPQHF. The CDR3 DNA follows: TGTGCCAGCAGCTTAGGTGGACAGCGCAATCAGCCCCAGCATTTT.

The chain has TRBV6-1 and TRBJ1-5, with a weak D call TRBD1 (6 bases). Deletions cut 7 bases from V and 0 bases from J, with 13 bases between. This CDR3 contains 15 residues. The germline CDR1 and CDR2 sequences are MNHNS and SASEGT. CDR3 nucleotide sequence: TGTGCCAGCAAGGCGGGGGCAGTTAGCAATCAGCCCCAGCATTTT. It translates to CASKAGAVSNQPQHF.

This chain joins TRBV14 and TRBJ2-1, with D perhaps assigned TRBD1 or TRBD2 (5 bases each). V was cut by 0 bases and J by 7 bases, with 13 bases left in between. Per germline, CDR1 SGHDN and CDR2 FVKESK. CDR3 length: 15 amino acids. The CDR3 protein is CASSQERGPINEQFF. The DNA for the CDR3 is TGTGCCAGCAGCCAAGAACGGGGCCCCATAAATGAGCAGTTCTTC. Combining the CDR3 with reference TRBV14 and TRBJ2-1 gives the whole variable domain EAGVTQFPSHSVIEKGQTVTLRCDPISGHDNLYWYRRVMGKEIKFLLHFVKESKQDESGMPNNRFLAERTGGTYSTLKVQPAELEDSGVYFCASSQERGPINEQFFGPGTRLTVL.

The chain recombines TRBV2 with TRBJ2-5; D is uncertain. This CDR3 is built from 14 residues. CDR1 and CDR2 (germline): SNHLY, FYNNEI. V was pared by 5 bases and J by 2 bases, with 12 bases between. The CDR3 protein is CASSWTHEQETQYF. CDR3 DNA sequence: TGTGCCAGCAGTTGGACCCACGAACAAGAGACCCAGTACTTC.

The chain links TRBV27 to TRBJ1-1; the D is unclear. V lost 5 bases, J lost 8 bases, and 21 bases lay in between. Germline CDR1 reads MNHEY; CDR2 reads SMNVEV (reference sequence). The CDR3 consists of 15 residues. The CDR3 spells CASSPVIVWGSEAFF. CDR3 nucleotide sequence: TGTGCCAGCAGTCCCGTCATAGTCTGGGGTTCCGAAGCTTTCTTT.

This chain links TRBV7-3 with TRBJ2-2, with 7 bases lining up with TRBD2. After removal of 2 bases from V and 6 bases from J, the junction contained 3 bases not matched to a gene. Germline loops: CDR1 SGHTA, CDR2 FQGTGA. The CDR3 runs 14 residues. CDR3 in amino acids: CASSLRRGSGELFF. CDR3 coding DNA: TGTGCCAGCAGCTTACGGCGGGGGTCCGGGGAGCTGTTTTTT.

The gene calls are TRBV9 and TRBJ2-2; no clear D. Germline V CDR1 and CDR2: SGDLS, YYNGEE. The CDR3 has 15 amino acids. The ends were cut back, 4 bases at V and 4 bases at J, with 14 bases in the middle. In nucleotides, the CDR3 is TGTGCCAGCAGCCCCACCCGACTTCCCACCGGGGAGCTGTTTTTT. This gives the protein CASSPTRLPTGELFF.

This chain links TRBV7-6 with TRBJ2-3; D perhaps matches TRBD2 (7 bases). The CDR3 length is 15 residues. The germline V and J ends were trimmed by 3 bases and 4 bases, with 14 bases remaining between them. Germline values: CDR1 SGHVS, CDR2 FNYEAQ. The CDR3 reads CASSLGAGVPDTQYF. The CDR3 DNA reads TGTGCCAGCAGCTTGGGGGCGGGAGTTCCAGATACGCAGTATTTT.

J is TRBJ1-4 and V is TRBV5-4; the D is unclear. The CDR3 covers 13 residues. Germline V gene lookup returns CDR1 SGHNT and CDR2 YYREEE (reference sequence). Trimming stripped 6 bases from V and 0 bases from J, with 6 bases between. The CDR3 DNA reads as TGTGCCAGCACGACTGCAACTAATGAAAAACTGTTTTTT. Translating gives CASTTATNEKLFF.

A remark on this clone: Its ends do not fully match the called genes, so a read error is possible. V is TRBV18 and J is TRBJ2-7, with unresolved D. The CDR3 runs 12 residues. Germline assignment: CDR1 KGHSH and CDR2 LQKENI. The CDR3 protein is CASSPQPYEQYF. The CDR3 DNA is TGTGCCAGCTCGCCACAGCCCTACGAGCAGTACTTC.

V usage is TRBV18 and J usage is TRBJ1-1; 7 bases match TRBD1. This CDR3 has 12 residues. Germline trimming cut 5 bases from V and 11 bases from J; bases unmatched to any gene: 8. Germline lookup yields CDR1 KGHSH and CDR2 LQKENI. The CDR3 DNA follows: TGTGCCAGCTCAACGCGGGAACAGGGGGCTTTCTTT. Residues: CASSTREQGAFF.

This sequence joins TRBV5-5 and TRBJ1-1; 8 nucleotides line up with TRBD1. This CDR3 region has 14 residues. V was clipped by 3 bases and J by 5 bases; unmatched bases: 6. The germline V gene encodes CDR1 SGHKS and CDR2 YYEKEE (reference sequence). The CDR3 nucleotides are TGTGCCAGCAGCTGGTTACAGGGGGTAACTGAAGCTTTCTTT. Translating gives CASSWLQGVTEAFF. Full variable domain (missing parts from reference TRBV5-5 and TRBJ1-1): DAGVTQSPTHLIKTRGQQVTLRCSPISGHKSVSWYQQVLGQGPQFIFQYYEKEERGRGNFPDRFSARQFPNYSSELNVNALLLGDSALYLCASSWLQGVTEAFFGQGTRLTVV.

This clone was found once. The chain is built from TRBV2 and TRBJ2-7; D uncertain. V was pared by 7 bases and J by 2 bases, with 12 bases between. The CDR3 consists of 13 residues. The germline CDR1 and CDR2 sequences are SNHLY and FYNNEI. The CDR3 DNA is TGTGCCAGCACCTTGACGGATACCTACGAGCAGTACTTC. As protein: CASTLTDTYEQYF.

The J gene is TRBJ2-5, the V gene TRBV11-2, with D possibly being TRBD2 (6 bases). V lost 3 bases to trimming and J lost 5 bases, with 16 bases between them. Germline assignment: CDR1 SGHAT and CDR2 FQNNGV. CDR3 length: 15 amino acids. Here the CDR3 reads CASSLVGTLTETQYF. CDR3 coding DNA: TGTGCCAGCAGCTTGGTAGGGACTCTTACTGAGACCCAGTACTTC.

V gene TRBV27 combines with J gene TRBJ2-7; a possible D gene is TRBD2 (6 bases). Germline V CDR1 and CDR2: MNHEY, SMNVEV (reference sequence). The CDR3 sequence is 14 residues long. Trimming stripped 7 bases from V and 4 bases from J, with 17 bases between. The CDR3 protein is CASMRVSSGYEQYF. The CDR3 DNA reads TGTGCCAGCATGAGGGTCTCGAGCGGGTACGAGCAGTACTTC.

The chain uses TRBV10-3 and TRBJ2-7; 13 bases are shared with TRBD2. V lost 11 bases to trimming and J lost 7 bases; unmatched junction nucleotides: 11. The CDR3 is 14 residues long. Germline V gene lookup returns CDR1 ENHRY and CDR2 SYGVKD. In nucleotides, the CDR3 is TGTGCCGCGGGGCAACCGGGACTAGCGGGGGAGCAGTACTTC. Translation: CAAGQPGLAGEQYF.

V is TRBV29-1 and J is TRBJ2-7; D may be TRBD1 or TRBD2 (5 bases each). CDR1 and CDR2 (germline): SQVTM, ANQGSEA. CDR3 length: 13 residues. The V and J ends lost 6 bases and 3 bases respectively, with 15 bases between them. CDR3 protein: CSVRLTGLYEQYF. DNA of the CDR3: TGCAGCGTCCGGTTAACGGGGCTCTACGAGCAGTACTTC.

V usage is TRBV19 and J usage is TRBJ2-6; 10 bases are a match to TRBD1. From germline, CDR1 is LNHDA and CDR2 SQIVND (reference sequence). CDR3 length equals 15 residues. The V and J ends lost 7 bases and 4 bases, in that order; junction bases with no gene match: 4. CDR3 coding DNA: TGTGCCAGTAAGGACAGGGGGTCAGGGGCCAACGTCCTGACTTTC. Its protein product is CASKDRGSGANVLTF. The variable domain in full, completed from reference TRBV19 and TRBJ2-6, reads DGGITQSPKYLFRKEGQNVTLSCEQNLNHDAMYWYRQDPGQGLRLIYYSQIVNDFQKGDIAEGYSVSREKKESFPLTVTSAQKNPTAFYLCASKDRGSGANVLTFGAGSRLTVL.

The chain links TRBV7-8 to TRBJ2-3; D is unresolved. The germline V gene has CDR1 SGHVS and CDR2 FQNEAQ. The V end lost 1 base, the J end lost 2 bases, and 7 bases lay between the germline ends. The CDR3 runs to 14 residues. CDR3 sequence (DNA): TGTGCCAGCAGCTTAGAGGAAAACACAGATACGCAGTATTTT. Translation gives CASSLEENTDTQYF.